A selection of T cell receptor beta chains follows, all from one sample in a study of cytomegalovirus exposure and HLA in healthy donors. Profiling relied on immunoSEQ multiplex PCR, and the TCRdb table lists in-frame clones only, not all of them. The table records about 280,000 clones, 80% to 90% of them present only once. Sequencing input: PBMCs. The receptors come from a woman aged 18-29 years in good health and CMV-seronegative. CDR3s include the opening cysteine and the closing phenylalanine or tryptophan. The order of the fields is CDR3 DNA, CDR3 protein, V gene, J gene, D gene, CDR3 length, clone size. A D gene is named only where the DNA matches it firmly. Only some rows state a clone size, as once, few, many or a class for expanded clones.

DNA: TGTGCCAGCAGCCCTCACGCGACAGGGCGCTACGAGCAGTACTTC; CDR3: CASSPHATGRYEQYF; V: TRBV7-2; J: TRBJ2-7; D: TRBD1; length: 15; size: -
DNA: TGTGCCAGCAGTTCCCGGCTAGCGGGAGGGTCCAATGAGCAGTTCTTC; CDR3: CASSSRLAGGSNEQFF; V: TRBV6-5; J: TRBJ2-1; D: TRBD2; length: 16; size: -
DNA: TGTGCCAGCAGCTTAGGGGGCCCCAATCAGCCCCAGCATTTT; CDR3: CASSLGGPNQPQHF; V: TRBV7-9; J: TRBJ1-5; D: -; length: 14; size: few
DNA: TGTGCCAGTACCCAGGGAACTGGAAACACCATATATTTT; CDR3: CASTQGTGNTIYF; V: TRBV6-1; J: TRBJ1-3; D: -; length: 13; size: -
DNA: TGTGCTAGTGGTCCTAGCGGGATCTACGAGCAGTACTTC; CDR3: CASGPSGIYEQYF; V: TRBV12-5; J: TRBJ2-7; D: TRBD2; length: 13; size: -
DNA: TGTGCCACGGGACAGGGAATAACTGAAGCTTTCTTT; CDR3: CATGQGITEAFF; V: TRBV28; J: TRBJ1-1; D: TRBD1; length: 12; size: -
DNA: TGTGCCAGCAGTATAGGGGGGGTACCGGACAGGGTAGATGAAAAACTGTTTTTT; CDR3: CASSIGGVPDRVDEKLFF; V: TRBV28; J: TRBJ1-4; D: TRBD1; length: 18; size: -
DNA: TGTGCCACCCAACGAACGACAGGTTCACCCCTCCACTTT; CDR3: CATQRTTGSPLHF; V: TRBV19; J: TRBJ1-6; D: -; length: 13; size: -
DNA: TGCGCCAGCAGGGAACAGGGGCGGGGGACCCAGTACTTC; CDR3: CASREQGRGTQYF; V: TRBV10-2; J: TRBJ2-5; D: -; length: 13; size: -
DNA: TGTGCCAGCAGCCCCGACAGCTCCTACGAGCAGTACTTC; CDR3: CASSPDSSYEQYF; V: TRBV6-5; J: TRBJ2-7; D: -; length: 13; size: -
DNA: TGTGCCAGCAGCTCGGGACAGGGCCGCTCTGGAAACACCATATATTTT; CDR3: CASSSGQGRSGNTIYF; V: TRBV9; J: TRBJ1-3; D: TRBD1; length: 16; size: -
DNA: TGTGCCAGCGGACAGGTAGACACCGGGGAGCTGTTTTTT; CDR3: CASGQVDTGELFF; V: TRBV2; J: TRBJ2-2; D: TRBD1; length: 13; size: -
DNA: TGTGCCAGCAGTTTATACGGCTCCTACGAGCAGTACTTC; CDR3: CASSLYGSYEQYF; V: TRBV28; J: TRBJ2-7; D: -; length: 13; size: -
DNA: TGTGCCAGCAGCCCAGGGGGGAACACTGAAGCTTTCTTT; CDR3: CASSPGGNTEAFF; V: TRBV7-6; J: TRBJ1-1; D: TRBD1; length: 13; size: -
DNA: TGTGCCAGCAGCTTAGTAGGGGGAGGCTACACCTTC; CDR3: CASSLVGGGYTF; V: TRBV11-1; J: TRBJ1-2; D: -; length: 12; size: -
DNA: TGTGCCAGCAGTCTATTAGCGGGGGGGCCGTTGTACGAGCAGTACTTC; CDR3: CASSLLAGGPLYEQYF; V: TRBV28; J: TRBJ2-7; D: TRBD2; length: 16; size: -
DNA: TGTGCCTGTAGGACAGCGCCTCTTAAAGGGTATGGCTACACCTTC; CDR3: CACRTAPLKGYGYTF; V: TRBV30; J: TRBJ1-2; D: -; length: 15; size: -
DNA: TGTGCCTGGAGTGTAAGGAGAAATCAGCCCCAGCATTTT; CDR3: CAWSVRRNQPQHF; V: TRBV30; J: TRBJ1-5; D: -; length: 13; size: -
DNA: TGTGCCAGCAGCCCGGGACAGAACAATCAGCCCCAGCATTTT; CDR3: CASSPGQNNQPQHF; V: TRBV7-2; J: TRBJ1-5; D: TRBD1; length: 14; size: -
DNA: TGTGCCAGCAGGGCAGGGGGCGTAACTGAAGCTTTCTTT; CDR3: CASRAGGVTEAFF; V: TRBV7-6; J: TRBJ1-1; D: TRBD1; length: 13; size: -
DNA: TGTGCCTGGGGCACAGGGGGCGGGCACGAGCAGTACTTC; CDR3: CAWGTGGGHEQYF; V: TRBV30; J: TRBJ2-7; D: TRBD1; length: 13; size: -
DNA: TGTGCCAGCAGTTATACGGGACTAGCATCAGATACGCAGTATTTT; CDR3: CASSYTGLASDTQYF; V: TRBV6-5; J: TRBJ2-3; D: TRBD2; length: 15; size: -
DNA: TGTGCTAGCAGCATCATTAGATGGGAGACCCAGTACTTC; CDR3: CASSIIRWETQYF; V: TRBV7-7; J: TRBJ2-5; D: -; length: 13; size: -
DNA: TGCGCCAGCAGCGAGGGGGGGAATAGCAATCAGCCCCAGCATTTT; CDR3: CASSEGGNSNQPQHF; V: TRBV5-1; J: TRBJ1-5; D: -; length: 15; size: few
DNA: TGTGCCAGTAGTATAACCCGGGACAGTAGGGCCACTGAAGCTTTCTTT; CDR3: CASSITRDSRATEAFF; V: TRBV19; J: TRBJ1-1; D: TRBD1; length: 16; size: -
DNA: TGTGCCAGCAGCTACGGGACACCAGGCACAGATACGCAGTATTTT; CDR3: CASSYGTPGTDTQYF; V: TRBV27; J: TRBJ2-3; D: -; length: 15; size: -
DNA: TGCGCCAGCAGCTCTGGACTAGCCGGGAGGGGACAAGAGACCCAGTACTTC; CDR3: CASSSGLAGRGQETQYF; V: TRBV5-1; J: TRBJ2-5; D: TRBD2; length: 17; size: few
DNA: TGTGCCAGCAGGGTAAGGGGGCGCGGTAGCACTGAAGCTTTCTTT; CDR3: CASRVRGRGSTEAFF; V: TRBV28; J: TRBJ1-1; D: TRBD1; length: 15; size: few
DNA: TGTGCCTCTAAGGGGGGAGGGCGAGGGACCGGGGAGCTGTTTTTT; CDR3: CASKGGGRGTGELFF; V: TRBV30; J: TRBJ2-2; D: -; length: 15; size: -
DNA: TGTGCCAGCAGTGAACCGGGGGGTAACCCCTACGAGCAGTACTTC; CDR3: CASSEPGGNPYEQYF; V: TRBV6-1; J: TRBJ2-7; D: TRBD2; length: 15; size: -
DNA: TGTGCCAGCACCCTAACCCGACAGGGTCTGAGCGGGAGGGGGAGTACGCAGTATTTT; CDR3: CASTLTRQGLSGRGSTQYF; V: TRBV5-6; J: TRBJ2-3; D: TRBD2; length: 19; size: -
DNA: TGTGCCAGCAGCGTAGAGACTAGCGGGACCGGGGAGCTGTTTTTT; CDR3: CASSVETSGTGELFF; V: TRBV9; J: TRBJ2-2; D: TRBD2; length: 15; size: -
DNA: TGTGCCAGCAGCCCGGAGGGAGGGCGGAATTCACCCCTCCACTTT; CDR3: CASSPEGGRNSPLHF; V: TRBV7-2; J: TRBJ1-6; D: -; length: 15; size: -
DNA: TGTGCCTGGAGTCGACCGGGACTAGCTCTCCGAGAGACCCAGTACTTC; CDR3: CAWSRPGLALRETQYF; V: TRBV30; J: TRBJ2-5; D: TRBD2; length: 16; size: -
DNA: TGCGCCAGCAGCCTAAAATCCTGGGGGACAGCCGACACTGAAGCTTTCTTT; CDR3: CASSLKSWGTADTEAFF; V: TRBV4-1; J: TRBJ1-1; D: TRBD1; length: 17; size: -
DNA: TGTGCCAGCAGAGCCCTAGCGGGGGGGCCAGATACGCAGTATTTT; CDR3: CASRALAGGPDTQYF; V: TRBV6-6; J: TRBJ2-3; D: TRBD2; length: 15; size: -
DNA: TGTGCCAGCAGCCTCCCGACCTGGCGGGAGGGTGGCGGGGAGCTGTTTTTT; CDR3: CASSLPTWREGGGELFF; V: TRBV4-2; J: TRBJ2-2; D: TRBD2; length: 17; size: -
DNA: TGTGCTGGGGACAGGGGGCACTTCGGCTCTGAAGCTTTCTTT; CDR3: CAGDRGHFGSEAFF; V: TRBV30; J: TRBJ1-1; D: TRBD1; length: 14; size: -
DNA: TGCAGCGTTGAAGATCGGGCCTTTGGGGGGTCGCCCTACGAGCAGTACTTC; CDR3: CSVEDRAFGGSPYEQYF; V: TRBV29-1; J: TRBJ2-7; D: -; length: 17; size: -
DNA: TGTGCCAGCAGGGAACGACTAGCGCAAGAGACCCAGTACTTC; CDR3: CASRERLAQETQYF; V: TRBV2; J: TRBJ2-5; D: TRBD2; length: 14; size: -
DNA: TGTGCCAGCTCACCACCGAGGGTCGCCGGGGAGCTGTTTTTT; CDR3: CASSPPRVAGELFF; V: TRBV18; J: TRBJ2-2; D: -; length: 14; size: -
DNA: TGTGCCAGCAGCTTAGATGAGCTTTCTAACTATGGCTACACCTTC; CDR3: CASSLDELSNYGYTF; V: TRBV7-2; J: TRBJ1-2; D: -; length: 15; size: -
DNA: TGTGCCTGGAGTCAGGACAGCCTTAGCTCCTACAATGAGCAGTTCTTC; CDR3: CAWSQDSLSSYNEQFF; V: TRBV30; J: TRBJ2-1; D: -; length: 16; size: -
DNA: TGCGCCAGCAGGGAACCGGGACAGGGGGATAACGAGCAGTACTTC; CDR3: CASREPGQGDNEQYF; V: TRBV10-2; J: TRBJ2-7; D: TRBD1; length: 15; size: -
DNA: TGTGCCAGCAGTTATGGGGACAGGATTGGCTACACCTTC; CDR3: CASSYGDRIGYTF; V: TRBV6-5; J: TRBJ1-2; D: TRBD1; length: 13; size: few
DNA: TGCAGCGTCGCGGGATCCCAACAGGGGACAGTTATGGCTGAAGCTTTCTTT; CDR3: CSVAGSQQGTVMAEAFF; V: TRBV29-1; J: TRBJ1-1; D: TRBD1; length: 17; size: -
DNA: TGTGCCAGCCGGGGACTAGCGGACAACTACGAGCAGTACTTC; CDR3: CASRGLADNYEQYF; V: TRBV2; J: TRBJ2-7; D: TRBD2; length: 14; size: once
DNA: TGTGCCAGCAGCCAAACGTCGACAGGGGTTACTGAAGCTTTCTTT; CDR3: CASSQTSTGVTEAFF; V: TRBV28; J: TRBJ1-1; D: TRBD1; length: 15; size: -
DNA: TGTGCCAGCAGCTTAGTCCGCAGGACTTACGAGCAGTACTTC; CDR3: CASSLVRRTYEQYF; V: TRBV11-2; J: TRBJ2-7; D: -; length: 14; size: -
DNA: TGTGCCAGCATCAAGACGGGGACAGGGGCCTACGAGCAGTACTTC; CDR3: CASIKTGTGAYEQYF; V: TRBV27; J: TRBJ2-7; D: TRBD1; length: 15; size: once
DNA: TGCGCCAGCAGCCTCACGCGGACACATACGCAGTATTTT; CDR3: CASSLTRTHTQYF; V: TRBV5-1; J: TRBJ2-3; D: -; length: 13; size: -
DNA: TGTGCCAGCAGTTCCCCAGGACAGGGGACGGGTGGCTACACCTTC; CDR3: CASSSPGQGTGGYTF; V: TRBV28; J: TRBJ1-2; D: TRBD1; length: 15; size: -